The sequence of this T cell receptor (beta chain) was determined in a study of naive and memory T cell subsets. Regarding this clonotype: Antigen: not known.

Reverse transcription of blood and skin TCR RNA was primed at alpha and beta constant regions. Ligated cDNA underwent four rounds of PCR with nested alpha and beta constant region primers and SP2. TCRdb re-derived calls from the UMI-ligation and nested PCR reads in MiXCR, one entry per CDR3 protein. The sample lists 15,000 to 20,000 distinct CDR3 sequences; about a tenth were seen once. As for treatment: skin biopsy from PPD injection site in Mantoux-positive individual. Input was about 1 to 1,100 ng of DNase-treated total RNA without cell sorting. A UMI-containing oligonucleotide was joined by 3' ligation to the TCR cDNA template. General study results and limits: Potentially, T cell activation and differentiation skew this RNA-based measurement. Higher TCR numbers at tuberculin sites reflect T cell infiltration, per interpretation.

The germline CDR1 and CDR2 sequences are MGHRA and YSYEKL. The V end lost 1 base, the J end lost 0 bases, and 13 bases lay between the germline ends. The CDR3 has 18 residues. The chain links TRBV4-1 to TRBJ2-6; D is possibly TRBD2 (6 bases). The specimen comprised skin, sampled from a tuberculin skin test site. This receptor was identified in an adult in good health. CDR3: CASSQASGFASGANVLTF. DNA of the CDR3: TGCGCCAGCAGCCAAGCAAGCGGGTTTGCCTCTGGGGCCAACGTCCTGACTTTC.